These 24 T cell receptor beta chains originate from one sample sequenced in a study of blood T cell repertoires in COVID-19. Clones were read by immunoSEQ multiplex PCR, and TCRdb kept only the in-frame ones, dropping some. The table lists about 97,000 clones, around 84% of them singletons. The sequencing input was peripheral blood. The receptors come from a woman in her sixties or seventies with active or convalescent COVID-19.

The chain uses TRBV7-9 and TRBJ1-6, with 10 bases matching TRBD1. The V segment lost 6 bases and the J segment 10 bases; nucleotides outside the gene matches: 12. Germline V gene lookup returns CDR1 SEHNR and CDR2 FQNEAQ (reference sequence). This CDR3 contains 16 residues. This CDR3 reads CASSGDRGRVRSPLHF. In DNA, the CDR3 is TGTGCCAGCAGTGGTGACAGGGGGCGGGTTCGATCACCCCTCCACTTT.

A single count supports this clone. The V and J genes are TRBV7-6 and TRBJ2-5; TRBD2 aligns across 12 bases. CDR3 length: 14 residues. J lost 9 bases, V lost 5 bases, and 7 bases had no gene match. Germline V gives CDR1 SGHVS, CDR2 FNYEAQ. CDR3 in amino acids: CASSPPSGGAPQYF. CDR3 sequence (DNA): TGTGCCAGCAGCCCCCCTAGCGGGGGGGCCCCCCAGTACTTC.

V is TRBV5-1 and J is TRBJ2-7; TRBD1 matches at 10 bases. Germline values: CDR1 SGHRS, CDR2 YFSETQ. J gave up 5 bases and V 0 bases, and 5 bases lay outside the gene matches. This CDR3 region has 15 residues. CDR3 nucleotide sequence: TGCGCCAGCAGCTTGGAGGGGGACAGGGGCCACGAGCAGTACTTC. The encoded protein is CASSLEGDRGHEQYF.

This chain uses TRBV27 with TRBJ2-2, with 12 nucleotides matching TRBD1. CDR3 size: 15 residues. Trimming cost V 5 bases and J 8 bases; bases outside gene matches: 6. Germline V CDR1 and CDR2: MNHEY, SMNVEV (reference sequence). The CDR3 is CASSPGTGGAGELFF. The CDR3 DNA sequence: TGTGCCAGCAGTCCTGGGACAGGGGGCGCGGGGGAGCTGTTTTTT.

V gene TRBV7-8 combines with J gene TRBJ2-7; 10 bases fit TRBD2. CDR3 length equals 15 residues. Germline-derived CDR1 and CDR2 are SGHVS and FQNEAQ. Unmatched junction bases numbered 8, after V lost 3 bases and J lost 6 bases. The CDR3 coding sequence is TGTGCCAGCAGCTTTTCAAGGACTAGCGGCCCCGAGCAGTACTTC. This encodes CASSFSRTSGPEQYF.

This chain links TRBV18 with TRBJ2-2, with TRBD2 identical over 14 bases. Germline V lookup: CDR1 KGHSH, CDR2 LQKENI. The CDR3 length is 18 residues. The ends lost 3 bases at V and 1 base at J; junction bases unmatched: 4. The CDR3 spells CASSPGLAGARNTGELFF. The CDR3, as DNA: TGTGCCAGCTCACCGGGACTAGCGGGAGCGAGGAACACCGGGGAGCTGTTTTTT. The full variable domain, in which reference TRBV18 and TRBJ2-2 provide the parts outside the CDR3, is NAGVMQNPRHLVRRRGQEARLRCSPMKGHSHVYWYRQLPEEGLKFMVYLQKENIIDESGMPKERFSAEFPKEGPSILRIQQVVRGDSAAYFCASSPGLAGARNTGELFFGEGSRLTVL.

The chain is built from TRBV19 and TRBJ1-5; 11 bases line up with TRBD1. After removal of 3 bases from V and 6 bases from J, the junction contained 10 bases not matched to a gene. In germline, CDR1 is LNHDA, CDR2 SQIVND (reference sequence). The CDR3 loop spans 17 amino acids. The CDR3 sequence is CASSISRTGGEGQPQHF. The DNA for the CDR3 is TGTGCCAGTAGTATTTCTCGGACAGGGGGCGAAGGTCAGCCCCAGCATTTT.

The J gene is TRBJ1-1, the V gene TRBV7-9, with unresolved D. Germline-derived CDR1 and CDR2 are SEHNR and FQNEAQ (reference sequence). The CDR3 covers 14 residues. V was trimmed by 5 bases and J by 5 bases, leaving 15 bases between them. The CDR3 reads CASSPLTPGTEAFF. DNA for the CDR3: TGTGCCAGCAGCCCCCTGACCCCGGGAACTGAAGCTTTCTTT.

This chain uses TRBV27 with TRBJ2-1, with 10 bases matching TRBD1. The CDR3 consists of 14 residues. Germline V gene data show CDR1 as MNHEY and CDR2 as SMNVEV (reference sequence). Losses at the gene ends were 6 bases for V and 4 bases for J; bases not matched to a gene: 3. CDR3 nucleotides: TGTGCCAGCAGCCCGGGACAGGGGTACAATGAGCAGTTCTTC. Amino acid sequence: CASSPGQGYNEQFF.

This chain links TRBV19 with TRBJ2-1; 10 positions agree with TRBD2. CDR3 length: 17 residues. Germline trimming cut 7 bases from V and 0 bases from J; bases unmatched to any gene: 9. Looked up from germline, CDR1 is LNHDA and CDR2 is SQIVND (reference sequence). CDR3: CASKPLAGRSSYNEQFF. The CDR3 bases are TGTGCCAGTAAGCCACTAGCGGGAAGGAGCTCCTACAATGAGCAGTTCTTC. Complete variable domain (other parts from reference TRBV19 and TRBJ2-1): DGGITQSPKYLFRKEGQNVTLSCEQNLNHDAMYWYRQDPGQGLRLIYYSQIVNDFQKGDIAEGYSVSREKKESFPLTVTSAQKNPTAFYLCASKPLAGRSSYNEQFFGPGTRLTVL.

This clone showed up just once. The chain is built from TRBV27 and TRBJ2-7, with a possible D match to TRBD2 (5 bases). Germline V gives CDR1 MNHEY, CDR2 SMNVEV (reference sequence). V shed 6 bases and J shed 11 bases, with 17 bases lying between them. The CDR3 has 12 residues. DNA for the CDR3: TGTGCCAGCAGCTACACTAAGGGAGAAAAGTACTTC. This gives the protein CASSYTKGEKYF.

J is TRBJ2-1 and V is TRBV28; 13 positions match TRBD2. The CDR3 length is 19 residues. CDR1 is MDHEN and CDR2 is SYDVKM in the germline V gene. The V segment lost 5 bases and the J segment 8 bases; nucleotides outside the gene matches: 18. The CDR3 is CASSPWTSGSTSKVDEQFF. The CDR3, as DNA: TGTGCCAGCAGTCCCTGGACTAGCGGGAGTACATCTAAAGTTGATGAGCAGTTCTTC.

The chain couples TRBV3-1 (or the pseudogene TRBV3-2) to TRBJ2-3, with 7 bases fitting TRBD1. V shed 3 bases and J 1 base; nucleotides not matched to a gene: 7. This CDR3 contains 16 residues. Germline CDR1 is LGHDT and CDR2 is YNNKEL (reference sequence). This CDR3 reads CASSHADRAGTDTQYF. The CDR3 nucleotides read TGTGCCAGCAGCCACGCCGACAGGGCGGGCACAGATACGCAGTATTTT.

This clone occurred once. The rearrangement joins TRBV28 to TRBJ1-1, with D possibly being TRBD1 (5 bases). This CDR3 region has 11 residues. The germline V and J ends were trimmed by 6 bases and 8 bases, with 10 bases remaining between them. CDR1 and CDR2 (germline): MDHEN, SYDVKM. CDR3: CASSNGGEAFF. DNA for the CDR3: TGTGCCAGCAGCAATGGGGGGGAAGCTTTCTTT.

Details on this clone: One end of the junction is discordant with germline, which a read error may explain. V is TRBV19 and J is TRBJ1-1, with 11 bases aligning to TRBD1. From germline, CDR1 is LNHDA and CDR2 SQIVND (reference sequence). CDR3 size: 14 residues. The CDR3 coding sequence is TGTGCCAGTAGCGGACAGGGGGCTAGGACTGAAGCTTCCTTT. This codes for CASSGQGARTEASF.

This clone was seen only once. The chain uses TRBV24-1 and TRBJ2-3, with TRBD2 identical over 8 bases. This CDR3 comprises 16 residues. CDR1 KGHDR and CDR2 SFDVKD come from the germline V gene. V dropped 9 bases and J dropped 0; count of bases not matched to a gene: 10. CDR3 in DNA: TGTGCCACCGGATCTTCGACTAGCGCCAGCACAGATACGCAGTATTTT. It translates to CATGSSTSASTDTQYF.

The chain recombines TRBV18 with TRBJ2-7; a possible D gene is TRBD2 (6 bases). Trimming took off 1 base at V and 4 bases at J, with 11 bases between the two ends. From germline, CDR1 is KGHSH and CDR2 LQKENI. CDR3 length equals 14 residues. The CDR3 DNA reads TGTGCCAGCTCACCACAAAGCGGGTTTTACGAGCAGTACTTC. Translated: CASSPQSGFYEQYF.

The chain couples TRBV11-3 to TRBJ2-3; D possibly corresponds to TRBD1 (6 bases). The CDR3 is 15 residues long. CDR1 SGHNT and CDR2 YENEEA come from the germline V gene. Between the trimmed V and J ends, which lost 3 bases and 0 bases, there was a span of 10 bases. This chain's CDR3 is CASSFQTGSTDTQYF. The CDR3 nucleotides are TGTGCCAGCAGCTTCCAGACAGGCAGCACAGATACGCAGTATTTT.

Worth noting for this clone: The sample contains more than one DNA sequence encoding this CDR3. This chain joins TRBV7-8 and TRBJ2-7; D unclear. The CDR3 has 14 amino acids. V lost 5 bases to trimming and J lost 1 base, with 12 bases between them. Germline V lookup: CDR1 SGHVS, CDR2 FQNEAQ. CDR3 sequence (DNA): TGTGCCAGCAGCCCCTTAGTGACTTCCTACGAGCAGTACTTC. Amino acids: CASSPLVTSYEQYF.

The rearrangement joins TRBV7-2 to TRBJ2-1; perhaps TRBD2 as D (5 bases). Trimming cost V 1 base and J 4 bases, with 11 bases left between them. CDR3 length equals 15 residues. Germline V lookup: CDR1 SGHTA, CDR2 FQGNSA. CDR3 coding DNA: TGTGCCAGCAGCTTAGTGGCCGGGGTATACAATGAGCAGTTCTTC. Its translation is CASSLVAGVYNEQFF.

The rearrangement joins TRBV19 to TRBJ2-7; D possibly corresponds to TRBD1 (6 bases). The CDR3 spans 15 residues. Trimming took 5 bases from V and 4 from J, leaving 18 bases between them. Looked up from germline, CDR1 is LNHDA and CDR2 is SQIVND (reference sequence). CDR3 sequence reads: CASSVRAGERYEQYF. The DNA for the CDR3 is TGTGCCAGTAGTGTCCGGGCAGGGGAAAGGTACGAGCAGTACTTC.

The chain couples TRBV6-2 or TRBV6-3 to TRBJ1-2; a possible D gene is TRBD1 (5 bases). CDR3 length: 15 amino acids. The V end was cut by 2 bases, the J end by 4 bases, with 14 bases between. CDR1 is MNHEY and CDR2 is SVGEGT in the germline V gene. For the CDR3, the DNA is TGTGCCAGCAGTTACCGAGACAGACCCTTCTATGGCTACACCTTC. Protein sequence: CASSYRDRPFYGYTF.

Concerning this clone itself: At one end the junction does not follow the germline gene, possibly because of a read error. V usage is TRBV7-7 and J usage is TRBJ2-1; 12 nucleotides agree with TRBD2. The CDR3 has 14 residues. Germline CDR1 and CDR2: SSHAT and FNYEAQ (reference sequence). Written as DNA, the CDR3 is TGTGCTAGCAGCTTGACTAGCGGGGGTACTGAGCAGTTCTTC. This sequence encodes CASSLTSGGTEQFF.

The V call is TRBV3-1 (or the pseudogene TRBV3-2), the J call TRBJ2-7, with 8 nucleotides matching TRBD1. V was clipped by 3 bases and J by 7 bases; unmatched bases: 11. The CDR3 totals 15 residues. Germline V gene lookup returns CDR1 LGHDT and CDR2 YNNKEL (reference sequence). Here the CDR3 DNA reads TGTGCCAGCAGCCACGCCGGGACAGGCACGGGGGAGCAGTACTTC. It codes for CASSHAGTGTGEQYF.